These 18 T cell receptor beta chains share one sample of origin, sequenced in a study of T cell responses to AZD1222 COVID-19 vaccine (dated by TCRdb to the early 2020s). The library came from the immunoSEQ multiplex PCR assay. The clones in this table, taken by TCRdb from immuneACCESS, are in-frame only. Not every clone is retained; where verified, under half of the shortfall comes from an unresolved V gene, and the cause of the rest is unknown. The sample table contains approximately 110,000 clones; only one count was recorded for about 92% of them. The ten biggest clones cover approximately 7.9% of the sample. The time point label corresponds to: about 28 days (+/-7) after the second vaccine dose. This specimen consisted of peripheral blood, obtained 28 days after the second AZD1222 dose. The receptors come from an adult who received the AZD1222 COVID-19 vaccine.

The V call is TRBV5-1, the J call TRBJ1-4; no definite D call. This CDR3 comprises 16 residues. Trimming removed 4 bases at V and 3 bases at J, with 16 bases between. Germline V CDR1 and CDR2: SGHRS, YFSETQ. In DNA, the CDR3 is TGCGCCAGCAGCCCGGACGGAACCTTACCTAATGAAAAACTGTTTTTT. This sequence encodes CASSPDGTLPNEKLFF.

This sequence joins TRBV19 and TRBJ2-3; no clear D gene. In germline, CDR1 is LNHDA, CDR2 SQIVND (reference sequence). The germline V and J ends were trimmed by 7 bases and 3 bases, with 11 bases remaining between them. This CDR3 has 13 residues. The CDR3 nucleotides are TGTGCCAGTATGGGTGACTCGACAGATACGCAGTATTTT. This sequence encodes CASMGDSTDTQYF.

The chain employs TRBV27 and TRBJ2-3; 10 nucleotides match TRBD1. Germline CDR1 reads MNHEY; CDR2 reads SMNVEV (reference sequence). Losses at the gene ends were 5 bases for V and 3 bases for J; bases not matched to a gene: 5. The CDR3 sequence is 15 residues long. CDR3 amino acids: CASSGDRGKTDTQYF. The CDR3 coding sequence is TGTGCCAGCAGTGGGGACAGGGGTAAGACAGATACGCAGTATTTT.

The chain recombines TRBV6-5 with TRBJ2-5; 8 bases line up with TRBD1. Germline V gene lookup returns CDR1 MNHEY and CDR2 SVGAGI. V lost 4 bases and J lost 4; bases outside the gene matches: 11. The length of the CDR3 is 16 residues. CDR3 loop: CASSSLFQGAGETQYF. The DNA of the CDR3 is TGTGCCAGCAGTTCACTATTTCAGGGGGCTGGAGAGACCCAGTACTTC.

V and J are TRBV20-1 and TRBJ2-7; D is ambiguous. Deletions cut 5 bases from V and 3 bases from J, with 8 bases between. Germline V gene lookup returns CDR1 DFQATT and CDR2 SNEGSKA (reference sequence). The CDR3 length is 11 residues. The CDR3 spells CSAPRYYEQYF. As DNA, the CDR3 is TGCAGTGCTCCTAGATACTACGAGCAGTACTTC.

The chain has TRBV6-5 and TRBJ2-5; 12 bases line up with TRBD2. V was pared by 5 bases and J by 7 bases, with 5 bases of the junction left unmatched. CDR1 MNHEY and CDR2 SVGAGI come from the germline V gene. There are 14 residues in the CDR3. The CDR3 reads CASSPSGGAGTQYF. The CDR3 bases are TGTGCCAGCAGTCCTAGCGGGGGGGCGGGGACCCAGTACTTC.

V usage is TRBV28 and J usage is TRBJ2-3, with D perhaps matching TRBD2 (6 bases). The CDR3 contains 14 residues. Germline CDR1 reads MDHEN; CDR2 reads SYDVKM. V gave up 7 bases and J gave up 2 bases, with 13 bases separating them. CDR3 nucleotide sequence: TGTGCCAGCAACCCTCCTAGCGCCACAGATACGCAGTATTTT. Encoded protein: CASNPPSATDTQYF.

The table lists this clone with a count of one. The chain links TRBV25-1 to TRBJ2-7; D is undetermined. V lost 4 bases and J 5 bases, leaving 6 bases between the germline ends. Per the germline V gene, CDR1 is MGHDK and CDR2 is SYGVNS. This CDR3 has 11 amino acids. The DNA for the CDR3 is TGTGCCAGCAGTGGGGTGAACGAGCAGTACTTC. Encoded protein: CASSGVNEQYF.

In the case of this clone: The same CDR3 is also encoded by other DNA sequences in this sample. The genes are TRBV3-1 (or the pseudogene TRBV3-2) and TRBJ1-2, with D unresolved. In germline, CDR1 is LGHDT, CDR2 YNNKEL (reference sequence). V lost 1 base and J lost 6, with 6 bases in between. This CDR3 comprises 12 residues. The CDR3 region has the DNA TGTGCCAGCAGCCAAGCCGGGGATGGCTACACCTTC. It encodes CASSQAGDGYTF.

The chain combines TRBV29-1 with TRBJ1-1; 7 nucleotides align to TRBD1. Germline-derived CDR1 and CDR2 are SQVTM and ANQGSEA. V lost 6 bases, J lost 8 bases, and 9 bases stayed unmatched. The CDR3 has 12 residues. Written as DNA, the CDR3 is TGCAGCGTGACGAAAGGGACAGTCGAAGCTTTCTTT. Its translation: CSVTKGTVEAFF.

This clone appeared once. The genes are TRBV1 and TRBJ1-5. TRBV1 counts as a pseudogene. The CDR3 runs 16 residues. Written as DNA, the CDR3 is TGCACCAGCAGCCAAGATTCGGATACTAGCAATCAGCCCCAGCATTTT. Protein sequence: CTSSQDSDTSNQPQHF.

V and J are TRBV10-3 and TRBJ2-7; 8 nucleotides match TRBD1. Germline assignment: CDR1 ENHRY and CDR2 SYGVKD. This CDR3 comprises 15 residues. V was pared by 4 bases and J by 2 bases, with 7 bases of the junction left unmatched. The DNA for the CDR3 is TGTGCCATCAGTGGAGAGACAGGGGACCCCTACGAGCAGTACTTC. Its protein is CAISGETGDPYEQYF.

The chain joins TRBV3-1 (or the pseudogene TRBV3-2) to TRBJ2-5; the match to TRBD2 covers 7 bases. The germline gives CDR1 LGHDT, CDR2 YNNKEL (reference sequence). The CDR3 totals 17 residues. V trimming: 2 bases; J trimming: 2 bases; junction bases outside the gene matches: 11. CDR3 residues: CASSQSGGTTGQETQYF. CDR3 nucleotide sequence: TGTGCCAGCAGCCAATCGGGCGGGACTACCGGACAAGAGACCCAGTACTTC.

The V call is TRBV6-1, the J call TRBJ2-1; D gene unclear. Trimming took off 2 bases at V and 6 bases at J, with 11 bases between the two ends. CDR1 MNHNS and CDR2 SASEGT come from the germline V gene. The CDR3 sequence is 14 residues long. Written as DNA, the CDR3 is TGTGCCAGCAGTGAAAACGGAGAAAGCAATGAGCAGTTCTTC. This translates into CASSENGESNEQFF.

The V gene is TRBV7-6, the J gene TRBJ2-3; D perhaps matches TRBD2 (6 bases). CDR1 and CDR2 (germline): SGHVS, FNYEAQ. The CDR3 has 14 residues. Trimming took off 2 bases at V and 6 bases at J, with 12 bases between the two ends. CDR3 residues: CASSLPAEGDTQYF. CDR3 nucleotide sequence: TGTGCCAGCAGCTTACCAGCGGAGGGGGATACGCAGTATTTT.

The chain recombines TRBV15 with TRBJ1-6, with D hard to call. Deletions cut 0 bases from V and 5 bases from J, with 5 bases between. The CDR3 has 14 amino acids. Germline V lookup: CDR1 LNHNV, CDR2 YYDKDF (reference sequence). The CDR3 loop reads CATSRDRDNSPLHF. The CDR3 DNA sequence: TGTGCCACCAGCAGAGATCGCGATAATTCACCCCTCCACTTT. Filled out from reference TRBV15 and TRBJ1-6, the complete variable domain reads DAMVIQNPRYQVTQFGKPVTLSCSQTLNHNVMYWYQQKSSQAPKLLFHYYDKDFNNEADTPDNFQSRRPNTSFCFLDIRSPGLGDTAMYLCATSRDRDNSPLHFGNGTRLTVT.

This clone was detected once. At one of its ends the junction is not consistent with the germline gene, which may arise from a read error. The chain uses TRBV7-7 and TRBJ2-3; 9 nucleotides line up with TRBD2. The CDR3 is 14 residues long. Germline assignment: CDR1 SSHAT and CDR2 FNYEAQ (reference sequence). The CDR3 sequence: CASSLAGATDTQYF. DNA of the CDR3: TGTGCTAGCAGCTTAGCGGGGGCAACAGATACGCAGTATTTT.

The genes are TRBV6-5 and TRBJ1-6; a possible D gene is TRBD1 (6 bases). Germline CDR1 and CDR2: MNHEY and SVGAGI. V was pared by 6 bases and J by 13 bases, with 22 bases between. The CDR3 is 15 residues long. CDR3 nucleotides: TGTGCCAGCAGCAGTTCGGGGACATCCGCGGTCCCCCTCCACTTT. Amino acid sequence: CASSSSGTSAVPLHF.